This TCR beta chain is drawn from a study of shared clonotypes between healthy human individuals. CDR3 length: 17 residues. Germline V gene sequence: CDR1 KGHSH, CDR2 LQKENI. V gave up 3 bases and J gave up 1 base, with 16 bases separating them. CD45RO-negative cells were positively selected for CCR7, leaving out terminally differentiated effector memory CD45RA+ cells. Authors' methods: Filtering of immunoSEQ junctional sequences could not match full-length read filtering. Profiling relied on immunoSEQ multiplex PCR, and the TCRdb table lists in-frame clones only, not all of them. That table gives V, J and clone size, and the DNA gave D and trimming. The sample has 550,000 to 600,000 clones; 95% to 98% are singletons.

The TCR comes from a man aged 25 to 40 in good health. The specimen sequenced was naive CD8+ T cells sorted from blood. This chain connects TRBV18 to TRBJ2-1; perhaps TRBD2 as D (6 bases). The CDR3 is CASSPEVGDLSYNEQFF. Written as DNA, the CDR3 is TGTGCCAGCTCACCGGAAGTTGGGGACTTGTCCTACAATGAGCAGTTCTTC.